The sequence of this T cell receptor beta chain was determined in a study of blood T cell repertoires in COVID-19. Study in general: In each case, the material was cDNA or gDNA derived from T cells, B-cell-depleted T cells, or PBMCs.

Repertoires were generated with immunoSEQ multiplex PCR, while TCRdb's copy carries only in-frame clones and drops some. The table lists roughly 60,000 clones, over 75% of them singletons. Germline assignment: CDR1 SGHNT and CDR2 YYREEE (reference sequence). Between the trimmed V and J ends, which lost 4 bases and 1 base, there was a span of 12 bases. This CDR3 spans 14 amino acids. The TCR comes from a man of 80 years or more with acute or convalescent COVID-19. Sequenced: peripheral blood. V usage is TRBV5-4 and J usage is TRBJ2-7; D uncertain. DNA of the CDR3: TGTGCCAGCAGCCCTAGAGGTGGGTCCTACGAGCAGTACTTC. Translated, it gives CASSPRGGSYEQYF.